This TCR beta chain was documented in a study of OX40 agonist ivuxolimab in advanced cancers. Background on the study: People who had prior anti-PD-1, anti-PD-L1 or anti-CTLA-4 therapy could take part, and under 50% had some. The study reported partial responses in three patients: one hepatocellular carcinoma, two cutaneous melanoma. Study-level findings and limits: CD8+ T cells were the subset that, on average, had more expanded clones than CD4+. Expanded peripheral T cell antigen specificity was not determined.

Regarding this clone: What it binds is not known.

Germline V gene lookup returns CDR1 SQVTM and CDR2 ANQGSEA. Trimming at V came to 6 bases and at J to 4 bases, leaving 10 bases not matched to a gene. CDR3 length: 14 amino acids. Assay: immunoSEQ multiplex PCR; the TCRdb copy retains only in-frame clones and omits some. Of tens of thousands of clones listed, 75% to 95% are singletons. V gene TRBV29-1 combines with J gene TRBJ2-7, with 9 bases that match TRBD1. The sequencing used CD4+ or CD8+ T cells sorted from blood, collected in a trial of the OX40 agonist ivuxolimab. The receptor was derived from an adult with an advanced solid tumor such as melanoma, head and neck, liver or kidney cancer. CDR3 sequence reads: CSVSSGTGIYEQYF. The CDR3, as DNA: TGCAGCGTCTCGTCGGGGACAGGGATTTACGAGCAGTACTTC.